In this sample, the clone carrying this TCR beta chain turned up once. Its antigen remains unknown. The sample belongs to a study of T cell repertoires in cytomegalovirus infection. General study findings and limits: The study identified carriers of CMV plus the relevant HLA from cumulative public TCR beta family frequency.

TCRdb passed the reads through MiXCR, listing each CDR3 protein once. Of roughly 990,000 distinct CDR3 sequences listed, approximately 31% are singletons. The CDR3 has 17 residues. The germline V gene has CDR1 LNHNV and CDR2 YYDKDF (reference sequence). Trimming removed 3 bases from V and 3 bases from J; junction bases left unmatched: 12. The clonotype originates from a human donor in good health (CMV status not recorded). Some clones in this sample may be carry-over from other donors' samples. The chain joins TRBV15 to TRBJ2-3, with 7 bases fitting TRBD2. The starting material was cultured CD8+ T cells from PBMCs, obtained from culture after CMV antigen stimulation. This CDR3 is CATSRARGGEITDTQYF. For the CDR3, the DNA is TGTGCCACCAGCAGGGCCCGGGGAGGGGAGATTACAGATACGCAGTATTTT.